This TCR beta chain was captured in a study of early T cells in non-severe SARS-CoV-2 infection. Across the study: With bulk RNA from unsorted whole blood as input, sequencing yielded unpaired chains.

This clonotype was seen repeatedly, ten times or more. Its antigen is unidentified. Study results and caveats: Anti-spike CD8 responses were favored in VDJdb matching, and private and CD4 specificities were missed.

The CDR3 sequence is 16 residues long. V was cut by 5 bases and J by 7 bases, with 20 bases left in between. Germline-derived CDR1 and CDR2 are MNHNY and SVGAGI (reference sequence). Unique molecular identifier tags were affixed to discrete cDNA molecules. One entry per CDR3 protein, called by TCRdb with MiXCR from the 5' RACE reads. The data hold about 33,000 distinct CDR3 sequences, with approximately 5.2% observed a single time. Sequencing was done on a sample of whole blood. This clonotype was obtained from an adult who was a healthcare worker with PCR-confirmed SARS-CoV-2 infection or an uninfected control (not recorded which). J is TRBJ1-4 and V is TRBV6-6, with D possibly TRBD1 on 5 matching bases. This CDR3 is CASSTLRVTVGEKLFF. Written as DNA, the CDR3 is TGTGCCAGCAGTACCCTCAGGGTTACTGTGGGTGAAAAACTGTTTTTT.